This TCR beta chain was found in a study of neurological immune-mediated disorders (dated by TCRdb to 2018 to 2020). Study-level background: The study compared peripheral blood TCR-beta repertoires of HTLV-I-associated myelopathy (HAM/TSP) patients, multiple sclerosis patients and healthy controls using UMI-based sequencing. To precisely calculate how much the frequency of each individual clone varied, libraries were sequenced in technical triplicate. The cohort included some 70 subjects: about 15 with HAM/TSP, around 34 with multiple sclerosis, and some 20 healthy controls. Longitudinal samples, technical triplicates and paired sorted CD4+ and CD8+ T-cell subsets, alongside PBMC samples, were included among the approximately 110 TCR-beta libraries.

CDR1 and CDR2 were assigned from the germline V gene (reference sequence) as DFQATT and SNEGSKA. Including cysteine and phenylalanine, the CDR3 has 14 amino acids. Only CDR3 DNA remains: 42 bases, in frame from the first base. At the junction V is shortened by 3 bases and J by 4 bases, with 14 bases in between. The investigation overall reported the following: The highest TCR clonal expansion was observed in HAM/TSP patients, whereas the lowest was observed in MS patients, even when compared with healthy controls. Across subjects, expanded clones never shared an identical CDR3 amino acid sequence, which suggests that the TCR-beta repertoires in every group were private.

What this sample's time point label stands for: technical triplicate 3. Libraries from unsorted PBMCs were made from 2 million PBMCs kept in RNAlater at -80 degrees C until RNA extraction. PBMCs were separated from peripheral blood using Ficoll-Hypaque density gradient centrifugation and then cryopreserved in liquid nitrogen. This clonotype was observed a handful of times. What this receptor recognizes is not known. No much larger clone is present one base from it, and per-base qualities are unavailable. cDNA was synthesized by template-switch 5'RACE using a primer carrying a 10-nucleotide random unique molecular identifier by which each TCR transcript was tagged. Over 180 million TCR-beta sequences, covering 15-18 subjects, were produced in each sequencing run. The RNeasy kit was used to extract total RNA. The KAPA Real-time Library Amplification kit was used to amplify TCR-beta VDJ regions with primers for the TCR constant region and the 5'RACE anchor. Sample indexes and Illumina adaptors were added in a first PCR, after which library yield was increased in a second PCR. After Ampure bead purification, the TCR product of roughly 650 bp was size-selected on a 2% E-gel SizeSelection system. Before pooling, library quality was checked on a Bioanalyzer, concentration was measured with Qubit, and libraries were quantified with the Kapa Library Quantification kit. Paired-end 2 x 150 bp sequencing of the libraries was performed on an Illumina HiSeq 2500. To increase sequence diversity, roughly 24-30% phiX was spiked into each library pool. On the study's bioinformatics: Quality-filtered reads were processed with the UMI-based MiGEC pipeline, which removed over 80% of raw TCR sequences during error correction. IMGT germline references were used for alignment of VDJ genes, and clonotypes were defined by a unique CDR3 amino acid sequence together with V-J genes. Clonal expansion, Shannon diversity and CDR3 relatedness were evaluated with VDJtools (CalcPairwiseDistances, ClusterSamples), while phylogenetic trees were built in CLCbio workbench. Clones with at least 8 unique UMIs were defined as expanded, with this threshold being based on coefficient-of-variation modelling across technical triplicates. The raw public data were reprocessed by TCRdb itself: fastp quality trimming at Q25, MiXCR clonotype calling, in-frame beta chains only. Records with the same CDR3 protein are collapsed into one entry carrying the most frequent genes and DNA. The V and J calls were determined by TCRdb, not by the authors. Present in this sample are just under 45,000 distinct CDR3 sequences, roughly 21% of which were seen just once. The top ten constitute almost 4.5% of the sample.

The chain is assembled from TRBV20-1 and TRBJ2-3, with the identity of the D gene unclear. The receptor was derived from a man aged 55 to 70 with HTLV-1-associated myelopathy (HAM/TSP). Input material: PBMCs. The nucleotide sequence reads TGCAGTGCTAGTCCTGAGCAGAGAGCAGATACGCAGTATTTT. The resulting protein is CSASPEQRADTQYF.